This T cell receptor (beta chain) was retrieved from a study of blood T cell repertoires in COVID-19 (TCRdb year 2020). About the investigation overall: Collaborator samples came from the United States, Italy and Spain and covered acute and convalescent phases of COVID-19. The material from the prospective study consisted of cDNA or gDNA derived from T cells, B-cell-depleted T cells, or PBMCs. The dataset comprised deeply sampled blood TCRbeta repertoires from subjects exposed to, actively infected with, or recovered from COVID-19. A freely available public database, intended as a resource for researchers studying the immune response to SARS-CoV-2, is where the repertoires were released. Samples came from the ongoing ImmuneRACE study (first 160 participants) plus 1,254 subjects from 6 global collaborators. A de-identified subject ID, COVID-19 status, age in years and sex were almost always included in the sample metadata. Where available, HLA class I and class II types were taken from metadata supplied by the sample provider and were not determined by assay-based typing. Here is what the overall study found, with its caveats: How much clinical and demographic metadata was included differed by source and by participant, and the metadata was provided uncurated.

V was cut back by 7 bases and J by 5 bases, leaving a gap of 26 bases between them. CDR1 and CDR2 are drawn from the germline V gene: MDHEN, SYDVKM. Taken from cysteine to phenylalanine, the CDR3 has 18 residues. The kept DNA is CDR3 alone, 54 bases in frame from the first base. TCRbeta CDR3 regions were amplified from genomic DNA by means of the immunoSEQ Assay, a bias-controlled multiplex PCR. The paper's processing steps were these. The number of nucleated cells in each sample was estimated from the amplification of reference gene primers within the assay. Sequence reads were collapsed and filtered to measure the absolute abundance of every unique TCRbeta CDR3 rearrangement. For each sample, productive Simpson clonality was calculated by taking the square root of Simpson's diversity index across productive rearrangements. The table comes from immuneACCESS by way of TCRdb, which keeps in-frame sequences with V and J called. Part of the clones is missing from these tables; in studies checked, under half for an unresolved V gene and the rest for unknown reasons. That table is the source of V, J and clone size, and D and trimming were worked out from the DNA. The sample records 150,000 to 200,000 clones, around four fifths of which are singletons. Clones ranked in the top ten supply about an eighth of the sample.

In the prospective study, participants were about 18 to 100 years old, resided in 24 geographic areas of the United States, and were enrolled through a virtual design. In the prospective study, cohorts were assigned on the basis of participant-reported clinical history obtained from a screening survey and a study questionnaire. Recovered participants in ImmuneRACE Cohort 3 were defined as having two consecutive negative NP/OP PCR tests, clearance from a healthcare professional, or resolution of symptoms. In the prospective study, whole blood, serum and a nasopharyngeal or oropharyngeal swab were collected from each participant by mobile phlebotomists. Additional blood draws and questionnaires over an approximately 2-month period could optionally be provided by prospective study participants. Prospective study blood samples were shipped either frozen or at room temperature before DNA extraction.

This clone was counted a few times. What antigen it recognizes has not been identified. The sample holds no much larger clone one base away, and base qualities are not on file. The chain couples TRBV28 to TRBJ2-2; the D segment could be TRBD1, given 6 matching bases. The receptor's source is a man aged 35-49 years who had recovered from COVID-19. Sequenced sample: PBMCs or T cells enriched from blood (not recorded which). The DNA sequence is as follows: TGTGCCAGCACCTCACTAGGGGGACCCTGGATTAGGACCGGGGAGCTGTTTTTT. Translated, this gives CASTSLGGPWIRTGELFF.